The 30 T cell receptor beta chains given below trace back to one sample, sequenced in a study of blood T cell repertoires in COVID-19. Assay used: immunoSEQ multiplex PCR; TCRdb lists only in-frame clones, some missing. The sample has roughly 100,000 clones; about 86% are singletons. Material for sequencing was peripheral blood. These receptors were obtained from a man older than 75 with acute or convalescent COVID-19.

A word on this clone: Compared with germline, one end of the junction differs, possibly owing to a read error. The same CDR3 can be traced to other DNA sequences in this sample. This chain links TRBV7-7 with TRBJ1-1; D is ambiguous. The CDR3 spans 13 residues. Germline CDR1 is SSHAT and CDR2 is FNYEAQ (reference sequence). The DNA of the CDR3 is TGTGCTAGCAGCTTATCCGTGAACACTGAAGCTTTCTTT. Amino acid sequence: CASSLSVNTEAFF. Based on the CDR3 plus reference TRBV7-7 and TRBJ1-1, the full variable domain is GAGVSQSPRYKVTKRGQDVTLRCDPISSHATLYWYQQALGQGPEFLTYFNYEAQPDKSGLPSDRFSAERPEGSISTLTIQRTEQRDSAMYRCASSLSVNTEAFFGQGTRLTVV.

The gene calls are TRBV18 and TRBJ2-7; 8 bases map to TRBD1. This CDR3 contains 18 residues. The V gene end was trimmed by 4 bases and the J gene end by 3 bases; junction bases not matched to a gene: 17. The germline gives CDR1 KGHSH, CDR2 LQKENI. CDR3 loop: CASSQTGGRRSSGYEQYF. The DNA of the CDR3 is TGTGCCAGCTCACAAACAGGGGGGAGGAGGTCCTCTGGCTACGAGCAGTACTTC.

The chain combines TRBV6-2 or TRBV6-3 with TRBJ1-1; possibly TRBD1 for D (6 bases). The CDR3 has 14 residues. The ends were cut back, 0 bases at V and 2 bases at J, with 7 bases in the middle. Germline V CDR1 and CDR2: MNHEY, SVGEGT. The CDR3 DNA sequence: TGTGCCAGCAGTTACTCAGGGGGAAACACTGAAGCTTTCTTT. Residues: CASSYSGGNTEAFF.

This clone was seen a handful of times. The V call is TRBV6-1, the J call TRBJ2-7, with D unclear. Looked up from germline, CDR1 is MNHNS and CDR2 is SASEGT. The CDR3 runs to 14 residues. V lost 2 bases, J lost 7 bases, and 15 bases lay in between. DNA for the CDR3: TGTGCCAGCAGTGAATACGACTCGCGTGGTGAGCAGTACTTC. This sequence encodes CASSEYDSRGEQYF.

The CDR3: CASSYLLAGDFQETQYF. In DNA form, the CDR3 reads TGTGCCAGCAGTTACCTCTTAGCGGGAGACTTCCAAGAGACCCAGTACTTC. V usage is TRBV6-2 or TRBV6-3 and J usage is TRBJ2-5; TRBD2 matches at 9 bases. CDR1 is MNHEY and CDR2 is SVGEGT in the germline V gene. The CDR3 covers 17 residues. V lost 2 bases and J lost 1; bases outside the gene matches: 8.

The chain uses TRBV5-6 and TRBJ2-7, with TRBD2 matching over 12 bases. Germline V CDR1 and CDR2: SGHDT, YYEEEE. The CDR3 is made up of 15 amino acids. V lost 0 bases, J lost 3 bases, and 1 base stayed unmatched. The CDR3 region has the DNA TGTGCCAGCAGCTTGGTGACTAGCGGGAGCTACGAGCAGTACTTC. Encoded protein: CASSLVTSGSYEQYF.

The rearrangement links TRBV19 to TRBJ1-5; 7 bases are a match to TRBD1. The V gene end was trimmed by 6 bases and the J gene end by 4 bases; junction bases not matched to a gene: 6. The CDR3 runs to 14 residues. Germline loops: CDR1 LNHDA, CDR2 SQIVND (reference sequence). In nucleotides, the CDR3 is TGTGCCAGTAGCCCAGGGACAGCAAATCAGCCCCAGCATTTT. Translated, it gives CASSPGTANQPQHF.

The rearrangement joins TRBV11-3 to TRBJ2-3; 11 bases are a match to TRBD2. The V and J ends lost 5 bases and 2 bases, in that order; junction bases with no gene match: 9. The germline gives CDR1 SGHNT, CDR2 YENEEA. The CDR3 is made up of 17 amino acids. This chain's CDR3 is CASSTGTSGGITDTQYF. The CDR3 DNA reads TGTGCCAGCAGCACCGGGACTAGCGGAGGGATCACAGATACGCAGTATTTT.

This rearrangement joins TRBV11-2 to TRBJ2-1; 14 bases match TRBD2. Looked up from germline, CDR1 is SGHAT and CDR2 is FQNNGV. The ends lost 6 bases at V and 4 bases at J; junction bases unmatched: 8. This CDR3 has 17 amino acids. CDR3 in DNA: TGTGCCAGCAGAACCGGACTAGCGGGAGGCCCTTACAATGAGCAGTTCTTC. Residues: CASRTGLAGGPYNEQFF.

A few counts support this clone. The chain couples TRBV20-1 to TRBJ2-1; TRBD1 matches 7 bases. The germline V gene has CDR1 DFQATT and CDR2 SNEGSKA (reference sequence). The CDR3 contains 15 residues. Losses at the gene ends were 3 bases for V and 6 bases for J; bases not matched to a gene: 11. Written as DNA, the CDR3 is TGCAGTGCTAGTCCCCCAGGGGGTCCCCGCAATGAGCAGTTCTTC. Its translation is CSASPPGGPRNEQFF.

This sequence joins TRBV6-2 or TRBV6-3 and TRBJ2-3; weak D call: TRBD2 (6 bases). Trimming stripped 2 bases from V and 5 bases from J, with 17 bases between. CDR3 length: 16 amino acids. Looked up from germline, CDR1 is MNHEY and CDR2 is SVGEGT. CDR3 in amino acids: CASSYDGSLGGDTQYF. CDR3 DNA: TGTGCCAGCAGTTACGACGGGTCCCTGGGGGGAGATACGCAGTATTTT.

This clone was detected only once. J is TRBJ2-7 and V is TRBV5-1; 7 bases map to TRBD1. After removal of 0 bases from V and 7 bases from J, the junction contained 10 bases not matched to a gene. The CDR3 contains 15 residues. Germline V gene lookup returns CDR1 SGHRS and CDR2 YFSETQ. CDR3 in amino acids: CASSLEPAGGYEQYF. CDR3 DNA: TGCGCCAGCAGCTTGGAACCGGCAGGGGGTTATGAGCAGTACTTC.

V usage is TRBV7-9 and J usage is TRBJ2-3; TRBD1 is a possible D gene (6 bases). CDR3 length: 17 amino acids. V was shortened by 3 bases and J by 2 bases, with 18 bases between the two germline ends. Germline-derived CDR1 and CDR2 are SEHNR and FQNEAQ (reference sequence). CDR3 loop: CASSFSKLGDITDTQYF. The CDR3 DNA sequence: TGTGCCAGCAGCTTCTCAAAGTTGGGGGACATCACAGATACGCAGTATTTT.

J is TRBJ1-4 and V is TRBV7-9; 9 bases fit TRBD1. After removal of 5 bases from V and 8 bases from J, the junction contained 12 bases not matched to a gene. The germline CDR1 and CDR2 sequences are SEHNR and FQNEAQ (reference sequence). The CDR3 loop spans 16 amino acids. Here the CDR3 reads CASSLLRTGAREKLFF. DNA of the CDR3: TGTGCCAGCAGCCTACTCAGGACAGGGGCTAGAGAAAAACTGTTTTTT.

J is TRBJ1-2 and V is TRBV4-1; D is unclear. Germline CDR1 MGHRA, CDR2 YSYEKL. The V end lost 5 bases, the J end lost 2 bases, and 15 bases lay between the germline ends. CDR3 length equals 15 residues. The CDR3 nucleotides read TGCGCCAGCAGCTTCTCTTTGGAGCGGAACTATGGCTACACCTTC. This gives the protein CASSFSLERNYGYTF.

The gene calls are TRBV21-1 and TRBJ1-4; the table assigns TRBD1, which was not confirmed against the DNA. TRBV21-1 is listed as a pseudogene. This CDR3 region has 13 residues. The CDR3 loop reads CASSGRTAEKLFF. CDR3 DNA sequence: TGTGCCAGCAGCGGTCGGACAGCTGAAAAACTGTTTTTT.

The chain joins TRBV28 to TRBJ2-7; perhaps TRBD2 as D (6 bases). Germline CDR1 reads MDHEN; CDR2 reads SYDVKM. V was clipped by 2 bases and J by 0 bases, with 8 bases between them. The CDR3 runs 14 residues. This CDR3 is CASSLGRNSYEQYF. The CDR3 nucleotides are TGTGCCAGCAGTTTAGGGAGGAACTCCTACGAGCAGTACTTC.

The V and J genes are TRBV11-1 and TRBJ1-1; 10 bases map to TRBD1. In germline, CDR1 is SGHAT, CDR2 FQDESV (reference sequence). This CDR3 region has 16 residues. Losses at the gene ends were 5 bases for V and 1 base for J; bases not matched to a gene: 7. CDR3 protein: CASSPRQGAGNTEAFF. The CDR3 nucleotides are TGTGCCAGCAGCCCGAGACAGGGGGCCGGGAACACTGAAGCTTTCTTT. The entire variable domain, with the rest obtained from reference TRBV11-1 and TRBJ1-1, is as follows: EAEVAQSPRYKITEKSQAVAFWCDPISGHATLYWYRQILGQGPELLVQFQDESVVDDSQLPKDRFSAERLKGVDSTLKIQPAELGDSAMYLCASSPRQGAGNTEAFFGQGTRLTVV.

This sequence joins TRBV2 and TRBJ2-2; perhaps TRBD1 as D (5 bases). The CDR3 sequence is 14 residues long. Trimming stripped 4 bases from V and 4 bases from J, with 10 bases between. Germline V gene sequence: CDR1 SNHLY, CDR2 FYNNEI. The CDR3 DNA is TGTGCCAGCAGTGGCAGGGTGTCCACCGGGGAGCTGTTTTTT. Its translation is CASSGRVSTGELFF.

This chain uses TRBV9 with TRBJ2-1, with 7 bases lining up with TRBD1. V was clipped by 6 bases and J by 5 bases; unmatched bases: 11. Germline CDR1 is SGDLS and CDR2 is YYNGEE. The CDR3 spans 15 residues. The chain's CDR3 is CASTKGASPNNEQFF. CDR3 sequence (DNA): TGTGCCAGCACGAAGGGGGCCAGTCCGAACAATGAGCAGTTCTTC.

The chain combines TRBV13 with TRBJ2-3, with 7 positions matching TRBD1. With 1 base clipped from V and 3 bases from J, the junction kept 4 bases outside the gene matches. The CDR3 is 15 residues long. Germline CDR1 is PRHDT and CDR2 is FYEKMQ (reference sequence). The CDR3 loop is CASSLEAGGTDTQYF. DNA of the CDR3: TGTGCCAGCAGCTTAGAGGCAGGGGGAACAGATACGCAGTATTTT. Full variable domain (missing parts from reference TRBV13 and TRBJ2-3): AAGVIQSPRHLIKEKRETATLKCYPIPRHDTVYWYQQGPGQDPQFLISFYEKMQSDKGSIPDRFSAQQFSDYHSELNMSSLELGDSALYFCASSLEAGGTDTQYFGPGTRLTVL.

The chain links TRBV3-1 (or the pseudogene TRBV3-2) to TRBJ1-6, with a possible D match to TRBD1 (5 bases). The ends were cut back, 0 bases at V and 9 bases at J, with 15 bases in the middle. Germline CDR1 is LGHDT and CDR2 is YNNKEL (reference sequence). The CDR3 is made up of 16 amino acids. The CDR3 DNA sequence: TGTGCCAGCAGCCAAGATCAAGCAGGGTTCGTTTCACCCCTCCACTTT. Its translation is CASSQDQAGFVSPLHF.

The CDR3 here is CASSLDFGPQHF. The CDR3 region has the DNA TGTGCCAGCAGCTTAGACTTTGGGCCCCAGCATTTT. The chain recombines TRBV7-9 with TRBJ1-5; D not resolved. Germline V gene sequence: CDR1 SEHNR, CDR2 FQNEAQ (reference sequence). The germline V and J ends were trimmed by 1 base and 9 bases, with 7 bases remaining between them. CDR3 size: 12 residues.

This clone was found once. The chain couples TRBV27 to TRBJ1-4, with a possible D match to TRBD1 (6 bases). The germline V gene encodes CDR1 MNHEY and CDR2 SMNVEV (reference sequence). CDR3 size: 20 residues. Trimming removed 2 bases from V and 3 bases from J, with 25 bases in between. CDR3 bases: TGTGCCAGCAGTTTAAGCGGACAGTTCGCGGCGAACCGGGCTAATGAAAAACTGTTTTTT. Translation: CASSLSGQFAANRANEKLFF.

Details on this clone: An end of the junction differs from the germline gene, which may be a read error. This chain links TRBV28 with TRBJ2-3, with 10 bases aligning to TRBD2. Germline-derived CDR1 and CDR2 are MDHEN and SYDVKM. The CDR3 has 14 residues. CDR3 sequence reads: CASSPSGSTYTQYF. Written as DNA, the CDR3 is TGTGCCAGCAGTCCTAGCGGGAGCACATATACGCAGTATTTT.

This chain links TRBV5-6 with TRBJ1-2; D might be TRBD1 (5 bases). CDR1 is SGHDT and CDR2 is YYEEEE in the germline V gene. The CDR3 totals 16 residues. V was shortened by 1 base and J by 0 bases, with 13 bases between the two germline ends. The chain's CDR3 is CASSLLGRAANYGYTF. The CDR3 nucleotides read TGTGCCAGCAGCTTGTTGGGCAGGGCCGCTAACTATGGCTACACCTTC.

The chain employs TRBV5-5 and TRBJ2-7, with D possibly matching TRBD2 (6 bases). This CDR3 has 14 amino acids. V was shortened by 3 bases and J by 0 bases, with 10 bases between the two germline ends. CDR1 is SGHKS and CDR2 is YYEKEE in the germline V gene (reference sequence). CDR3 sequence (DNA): TGTGCCAGCAGCTGGGGGGACTTCTCCTACGAGCAGTACTTC. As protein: CASSWGDFSYEQYF.

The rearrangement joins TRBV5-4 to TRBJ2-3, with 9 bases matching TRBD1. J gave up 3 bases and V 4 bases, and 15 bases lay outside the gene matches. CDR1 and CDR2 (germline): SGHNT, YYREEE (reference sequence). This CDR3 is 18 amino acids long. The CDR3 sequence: CASSAGAERDRATDTQYF. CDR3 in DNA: TGTGCCAGCAGCGCAGGGGCCGAACGGGACAGGGCTACAGATACGCAGTATTTT. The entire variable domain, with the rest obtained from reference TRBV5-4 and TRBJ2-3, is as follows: ETGVTQSPTHLIKTRGQQVTLRCSSQSGHNTVSWYQQALGQGPQFIFQYYREEENGRGNFPPRFSGLQFPNYSSELNVNALELDDSALYLCASSAGAERDRATDTQYFGPGTRLTVL.

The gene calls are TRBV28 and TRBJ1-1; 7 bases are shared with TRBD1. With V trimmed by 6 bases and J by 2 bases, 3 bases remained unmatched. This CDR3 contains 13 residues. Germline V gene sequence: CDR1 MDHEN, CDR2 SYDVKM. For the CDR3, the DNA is TGTGCCAGCAGCTGGGACAGCAACACTGAAGCTTTCTTT. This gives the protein CASSWDSNTEAFF.

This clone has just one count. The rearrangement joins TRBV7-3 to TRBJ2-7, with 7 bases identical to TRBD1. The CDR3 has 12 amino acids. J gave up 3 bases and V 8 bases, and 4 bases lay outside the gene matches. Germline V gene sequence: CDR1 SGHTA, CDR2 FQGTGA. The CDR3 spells CASVRDSYEQYF. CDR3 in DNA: TGTGCCAGCGTTCGGGACAGCTACGAGCAGTACTTC.